One sample yielded the 9 T cell receptor beta chains listed below, sequenced in a study of control samples from healthy donors and cancer patients. Only in-frame clones appear in the TCRdb table, and some are missing; sequencing was by immunoSEQ multiplex PCR. This table has under 150,000 clones, 93% appearing once. Sequenced: PBMCs. These receptors were obtained from a man aged 50-60 years with head and neck cancer.

The V gene is TRBV4-3, the J gene TRBJ1-2, with a weak D call TRBD1 (5 bases). Per germline, CDR1 LGHNA and CDR2 YSLEER. The CDR3 consists of 15 residues. V shed 4 bases and J shed 2 bases, with 14 bases lying between them. The CDR3 DNA reads TGCGCCAGCAGCCGAGGCGGGACCCAGAACTATGGCTACACCTTC. This gives the protein CASSRGGTQNYGYTF.

The chain carries TRBV19 and TRBJ2-6, with D tentatively TRBD1 (6 bases). Germline V gives CDR1 LNHDA, CDR2 SQIVND (reference sequence). Trimming shortened V by 7 bases and J by 2 bases, and 24 bases separated the two germline ends. CDR3 size: 19 residues. CDR3 coding DNA: TGTGCCAGTACCATCCTCGAAGGCAGGGGCGCACCTGGGGCCAACGTCCTGACTTTC. It encodes CASTILEGRGAPGANVLTF.

The chain carries TRBV7-2 and TRBJ2-5; 11 bases align to TRBD2. CDR3 length equals 17 residues. The V segment lost 5 bases and the J segment 0 bases; nucleotides outside the gene matches: 8. The germline V gene has CDR1 SGHTA and CDR2 FQGNSA. The CDR3 sequence is CASSPIAGGMYQETQYF. The CDR3 DNA is TGTGCCAGCAGCCCTATAGCGGGGGGGATGTACCAAGAGACCCAGTACTTC.

The chain uses TRBV6-2 or TRBV6-3 and TRBJ2-3; D might be TRBD2 (6 bases). V lost 5 bases and J 4 bases, leaving 7 bases between the germline ends. This CDR3 spans 12 amino acids. Germline loops: CDR1 MNHEY, CDR2 SVGEGT. The CDR3 here is CASSRDSDTQYF. The CDR3 DNA follows: TGTGCCAGCAGTCGGGACTCAGATACGCAGTATTTT.

The chain has TRBV4-3 and TRBJ1-5; D is undetermined. There are 13 residues in the CDR3. Trimming cost V 1 base and J 3 bases, with 4 bases left between them. The germline V gene encodes CDR1 LGHNA and CDR2 YSLEER. DNA for the CDR3: TGCGCCAGCAGCCAAGTGGACAATCAGCCCCAGCATTTT. Translating gives CASSQVDNQPQHF.

This sequence joins TRBV6-6 and TRBJ1-1; the match to TRBD1 covers 8 bases. After removal of 5 bases from V and 1 base from J, the junction contained 15 bases not matched to a gene. This CDR3 comprises 18 residues. From germline, CDR1 is MNHNY and CDR2 SVGAGI (reference sequence). The CDR3 loop reads CASSPNYRTGSGNTEAFF. DNA of the CDR3: TGTGCCAGCAGTCCAAATTACCGGACAGGGTCCGGGAACACTGAAGCTTTCTTT.

The chain recombines TRBV20-1 with TRBJ2-7, with D tentatively TRBD2 (5 bases). The CDR3 spans 11 residues. Germline V gene sequence: CDR1 DFQATT, CDR2 SNEGSKA (reference sequence). V was trimmed by 3 bases and J by 6 bases, leaving 9 bases between them. The CDR3 sequence is CSASNGVEQYF. CDR3 DNA: TGCAGTGCTAGTAACGGGGTCGAGCAGTACTTC.

This chain uses TRBV6-5 with TRBJ2-5, with 8 bases identical to TRBD1. Germline V CDR1 and CDR2: MNHEY, SVGAGI. The CDR3 spans 14 residues. J lost 5 bases, V lost 2 bases, and 4 bases had no gene match. Written as DNA, the CDR3 is TGTGCCAGCAGTTACGACAGGGGATGGGAGACCCAGTACTTC. Encoded protein: CASSYDRGWETQYF.

J is TRBJ1-2 and V is TRBV5-5; the D is unclear. From germline, CDR1 is SGHKS and CDR2 YYEKEE (reference sequence). The CDR3 contains 13 residues. Trimming took 0 bases from V and 4 from J, leaving 7 bases between them. CDR3 loop: CASSLEQTYGYTF. CDR3 DNA sequence: TGTGCCAGCAGCTTGGAGCAGACCTATGGCTACACCTTC.